Below, 16 T cell receptor beta chains from the same sample are listed, as sequenced in a study of radiation and T cells in renal cell carcinoma. Some clones are missing from TCRdb's copy, which holds only in-frame ones; the method was immunoSEQ multiplex PCR. The sample yields 150,000 to 200,000 clones, roughly nine tenths seen once. The time point is: blood 4 weeks post-SBRT, at nephrectomy. Treatment indicated: 15 Gy SBRT to primary tumor, nephrectomy 4 weeks later. The specimen comprised blood, sampled from a patient whose treatment included radiotherapy and nephrectomy. The source is a woman aged 45-59 years with renal cell carcinoma.

The CDR3 spells CASSHTETGGRGYTF. The CDR3 region has the DNA TGTGCCAGCAGCCATACCGAGACAGGGGGCCGTGGCTACACCTTC. The rearrangement links TRBV4-2 to TRBJ1-2; 10 nucleotides line up with TRBD1. The junction had 8 bases not matched to a gene; V was cut back by 3 bases and J by 7 bases. CDR1 and CDR2 (germline): LGHNA, YNFKEQ. This CDR3 has 15 residues.

The chain employs TRBV6-5 and TRBJ1-1; tentatively, D is TRBD1 (5 bases). Germline assignment: CDR1 MNHEY and CDR2 SVGAGI. The CDR3 is made up of 13 amino acids. V shed 8 bases and J shed 2 bases, with 12 bases lying between them. CDR3 bases: TGTGCCAGCCAGGGACGGGTTAACACTGAAGCTTTCTTT. It yields the protein CASQGRVNTEAFF.

The chain joins TRBV2 to TRBJ2-7; TRBD1 is a possible D gene (6 bases). Per germline, CDR1 SNHLY and CDR2 FYNNEI. This CDR3 is built from 13 residues. With 7 bases removed from V and 7 bases from J, the gap between germline ends came to 17 bases. The CDR3 loop is CASNFRGRGEQYF. The CDR3 DNA sequence: TGTGCCAGCAACTTCCGGGGAAGGGGGGAGCAGTACTTC.

Concerning this clone itself: A read error may account for a junction end that differs from germline. V and J are TRBV7-7 and TRBJ2-1; D remains unclear. This CDR3 comprises 13 residues. The V gene's germline CDR1 is SSHAT and CDR2 FNYEAQ (reference sequence). CDR3 sequence reads: CASSLSSPNEQFF. For the CDR3, the DNA is TGTGCTAGCAGCCTAAGTAGCCCGAATGAGCAGTTCTTC.

The gene calls are TRBV6-5 and TRBJ2-7, with D possibly matching TRBD1 (6 bases). Trimming cost V 0 bases and J 3 bases, with 9 bases left between them. Per the germline V gene, CDR1 is MNHEY and CDR2 is SVGAGI. The CDR3 has 14 residues. The CDR3 nucleotides are TGTGCCAGCAGTTACTCTCGGGACATCTACGAGCAGTACTTC. Its protein is CASSYSRDIYEQYF.

This sequence joins TRBV30 and TRBJ1-2, with TRBD1 as a possible D gene (6 bases). The CDR3 spans 14 residues. V was cut by 4 bases and J by 4 bases, with 16 bases left in between. Germline-derived CDR1 and CDR2 are GTSNPN and SVGIG (reference sequence). This chain's CDR3 is CAWTERAGVYGYTF. CDR3 coding DNA: TGTGCCTGGACCGAAAGGGCAGGGGTCTATGGCTACACCTTC.

The chain joins TRBV5-1 to TRBJ2-3, with D unclear. Germline V gene sequence: CDR1 SGHRS, CDR2 YFSETQ. The CDR3 sequence is 13 residues long. Trimming stripped 7 bases from V and 1 base from J, with 10 bases between. The CDR3, as DNA: TGCGCCAGCTCTGGGTCCGGCACAGATACGCAGTATTTT. Its protein product is CASSGSGTDTQYF.

The chain links TRBV14 to TRBJ1-1; the D is unclear. V lost 1 base, J lost 4 bases, and 10 bases lay in between. Germline V CDR1 and CDR2: SGHDN, FVKESK. The CDR3 is made up of 14 amino acids. The CDR3 loop reads CASSQVDGITEAFF. DNA of the CDR3: TGTGCCAGCAGCCAAGTTGATGGGATCACTGAAGCTTTCTTT.

Note on this clone: Compared with germline, one end of the junction differs, possibly owing to a read error. The chain links TRBV7-2 to TRBJ1-2; D gene uncertain. This CDR3 comprises 13 residues. Germline V gene lookup returns CDR1 SGHTA and CDR2 FQGNSA. The chain's CDR3 is CASSLGTNYGCTF. The DNA for the CDR3 is TGTGCCAGCAGCTTAGGAACGAACTATGGCTGCACCTTC.

The V call is TRBV5-1, the J call TRBJ2-3, with 15 bases that match TRBD2. This CDR3 is built from 16 residues. CDR1 and CDR2 (germline): SGHRS, YFSETQ. V shed 4 bases, J shed 4 bases, and the junction held 4 bases outside the gene matches. For the CDR3, the DNA is TGCGCCAGCAGCCGGACTAGCGGGGGGGCCGCAGATACGCAGTATTTT. Amino acid sequence: CASSRTSGGAADTQYF.

The gene calls are TRBV19 and TRBJ2-7; D perhaps matches TRBD1 (5 bases). The V gene's germline CDR1 is LNHDA and CDR2 SQIVND (reference sequence). Trimming shortened V by 3 bases and J by 1 base, and 13 bases separated the two germline ends. The CDR3 extends over 15 amino acids. CDR3 protein: CASSIDRDDSYEQYF. In DNA, the CDR3 is TGTGCCAGTAGTATTGACAGAGACGATTCCTACGAGCAGTACTTC.

V gene TRBV5-6 combines with J gene TRBJ2-7; the D gene is possibly TRBD2 (6 bases). The V gene lost 1 base and the J gene lost 3 bases, with 11 bases spanning the gap. Germline V gives CDR1 SGHDT, CDR2 YYEEEE. The CDR3 is 14 residues long. The CDR3 here is CASSLWSGGYEQYF. The CDR3 bases are TGTGCCAGCAGCTTGTGGTCCGGGGGCTACGAGCAGTACTTC. Together with reference TRBV5-6 and TRBJ2-7, the CDR3 gives the full variable domain: DAGVTQSPTHLIKTRGQQVTLRCSPKSGHDTVSWYQQALGQGPQFIFQYYEEEERQRGNFPDRFSGHQFPNYSSELNVNALLLGDSALYLCASSLWSGGYEQYFGPGTRLTVT.

The rearrangement links TRBV2 to TRBJ2-5; TRBD2 might be the D (5 bases). The CDR3 extends over 16 amino acids. V lost 3 bases to trimming and J lost 2 bases, with 16 bases between them. CDR1 and CDR2 from the germline V gene are SNHLY and FYNNEI. CDR3 nucleotides: TGTGCCAGCAGTGATCGCTCCAGACTAACGCAAGAGACCCAGTACTTC. Translated, it gives CASSDRSRLTQETQYF.

The chain links TRBV18 to TRBJ1-1; unclear D gene. The CDR3 has 17 residues. Trimming removed 5 bases from V and 3 bases from J, with 22 bases in between. Germline assignment: CDR1 KGHSH and CDR2 LQKENI. Here the CDR3 DNA reads TGTGCCAGCTCATCCCACCTCTTTCAGATCTTTTACACTGAAGCTTTCTTT. Translated, it gives CASSSHLFQIFYTEAFF.

The gene calls are TRBV7-9 and TRBJ2-5, with D tentatively TRBD2 (7 bases). Trimming took 4 bases from V and 3 from J, leaving 12 bases between them. The CDR3 consists of 14 residues. Germline V gene lookup returns CDR1 SEHNR and CDR2 FQNEAQ (reference sequence). CDR3 protein: CASSYRGREETQYF. The CDR3 DNA reads TGTGCCAGCAGCTATAGGGGGAGGGAAGAGACCCAGTACTTC.

V and J are TRBV19 and TRBJ1-1; 8 nucleotides agree with TRBD1. This CDR3 contains 13 residues. Germline V CDR1 and CDR2: LNHDA, SQIVND (reference sequence). V lost 10 bases, J lost 8 bases, and 12 bases stayed unmatched. The CDR3 DNA sequence: TGTGCCACTACGGACAGGGATTTGGGCGAAGCTTTCTTT. It is translated as CATTDRDLGEAFF.